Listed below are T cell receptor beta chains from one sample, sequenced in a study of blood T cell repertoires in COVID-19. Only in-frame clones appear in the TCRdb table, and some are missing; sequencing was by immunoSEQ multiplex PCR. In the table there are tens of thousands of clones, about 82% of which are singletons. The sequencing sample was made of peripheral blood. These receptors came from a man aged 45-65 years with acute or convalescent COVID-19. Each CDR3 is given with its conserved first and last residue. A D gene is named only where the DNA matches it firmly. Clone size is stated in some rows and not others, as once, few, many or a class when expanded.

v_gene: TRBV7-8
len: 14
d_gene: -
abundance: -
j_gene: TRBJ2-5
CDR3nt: TGTGCCAGCAGCTTTGGGGCCTTGGGGGAGACCCAGTACTTC
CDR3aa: CASSFGALGETQYF

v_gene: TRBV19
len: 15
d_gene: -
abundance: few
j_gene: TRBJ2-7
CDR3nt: TGTGCCAGTAGTAGTGCAGCCGGGAACGATTACGAGCAGTACTTC
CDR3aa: CASSSAAGNDYEQYF

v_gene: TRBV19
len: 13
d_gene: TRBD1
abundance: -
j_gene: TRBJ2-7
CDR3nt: TGTGCCAGCGGGACAGGGTTTTCCTACGAGCAGTACTTC
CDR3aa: CASGTGFSYEQYF

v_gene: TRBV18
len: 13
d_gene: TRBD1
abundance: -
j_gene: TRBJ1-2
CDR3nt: TGTGCCAGCGCGACAGGGGTTTCGTGGGGCTACACCTTC
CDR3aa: CASATGVSWGYTF

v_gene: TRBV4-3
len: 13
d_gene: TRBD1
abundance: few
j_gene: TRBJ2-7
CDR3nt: TGCGCCAGCAGCCGCCAGACAGGGAGTGAGCAGTACTTC
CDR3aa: CASSRQTGSEQYF

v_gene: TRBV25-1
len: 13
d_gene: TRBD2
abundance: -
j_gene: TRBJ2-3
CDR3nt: TGTGCCAGCTCCGGGGGGTTCACAGATACGCAGTATTTT
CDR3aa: CASSGGFTDTQYF

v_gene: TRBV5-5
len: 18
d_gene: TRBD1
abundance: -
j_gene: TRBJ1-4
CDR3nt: TGTGCCAGCAGCTTGGGAGTTTTAGGGGGCACAACTAATGAAAAACTGTTTTTT
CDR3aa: CASSLGVLGGTTNEKLFF

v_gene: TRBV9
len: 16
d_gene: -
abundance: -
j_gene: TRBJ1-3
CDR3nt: TGTGCCAGCAGCGTAGAAGGAACGGGACTTGGAAACACCATATATTTT
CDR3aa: CASSVEGTGLGNTIYF

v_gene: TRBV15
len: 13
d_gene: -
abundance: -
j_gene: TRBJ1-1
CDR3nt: TGTGCCACCCGACCGGAGTGGAACACTGAAGCTTTCTTT
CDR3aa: CATRPEWNTEAFF

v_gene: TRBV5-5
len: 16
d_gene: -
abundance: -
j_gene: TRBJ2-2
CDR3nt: TGTGCCAGCAGCTTGTTAGATTCAGGGGACGCCGGGGAGCTGTTTTTT
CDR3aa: CASSLLDSGDAGELFF

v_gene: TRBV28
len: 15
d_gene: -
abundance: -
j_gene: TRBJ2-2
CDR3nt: TGTGCCAGCAGTTTACGGCAGGGTTCGGCCGGGGAGCTGTTTTTT
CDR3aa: CASSLRQGSAGELFF

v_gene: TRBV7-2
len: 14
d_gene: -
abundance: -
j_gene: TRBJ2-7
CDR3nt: TGTGCCAGCAGCTTCACAGGAAAGTACTACGAGCAGTACTTC
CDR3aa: CASSFTGKYYEQYF

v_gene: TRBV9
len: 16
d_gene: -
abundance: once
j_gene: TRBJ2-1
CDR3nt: TGTGCCAGCAGCGTCTCGGGGGACAGCTATTTTAATGAGCAGTTCTTC
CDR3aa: CASSVSGDSYFNEQFF

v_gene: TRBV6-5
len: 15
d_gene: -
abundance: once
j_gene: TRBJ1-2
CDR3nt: TGTGCCAGCAGTCTACAGGGTTTCCTTAACTATGGCTACACCTTC
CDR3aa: CASSLQGFLNYGYTF

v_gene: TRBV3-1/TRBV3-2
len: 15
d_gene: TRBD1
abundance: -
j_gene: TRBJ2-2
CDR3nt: TGTGCCAGCAGCCAGCAACAGGGGGTTACCGGGGAGCTGTTTTTT
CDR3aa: CASSQQQGVTGELFF

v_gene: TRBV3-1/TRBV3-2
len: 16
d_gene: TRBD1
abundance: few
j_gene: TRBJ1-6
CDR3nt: TGTGCCAGCACCCCCGCGACAGGGGAGTATAATTCACCCCTCCACTTT
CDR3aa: CASTPATGEYNSPLHF

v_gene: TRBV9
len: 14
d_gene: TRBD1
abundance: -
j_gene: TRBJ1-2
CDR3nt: TGTGCCAGCAGCTCAGGGACAGGGTACTATGGCTACACCTTC
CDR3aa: CASSSGTGYYGYTF

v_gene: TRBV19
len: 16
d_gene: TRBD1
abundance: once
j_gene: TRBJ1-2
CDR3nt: TGTGCCAGTAGCCGGGACAGGGATGCCGCTAACTATGGCTACACCTTC
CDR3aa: CASSRDRDAANYGYTF

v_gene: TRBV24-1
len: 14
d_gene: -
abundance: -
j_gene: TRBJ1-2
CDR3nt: TGTGCCACCAGTGATTTCCAGGGAATCTATGGCTACACCTTC
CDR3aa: CATSDFQGIYGYTF

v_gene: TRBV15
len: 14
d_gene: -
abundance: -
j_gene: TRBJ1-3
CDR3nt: TGTGCCACCAGCAAAGGGGGCTCTGGAAACACCATATATTTT
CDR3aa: CATSKGGSGNTIYF

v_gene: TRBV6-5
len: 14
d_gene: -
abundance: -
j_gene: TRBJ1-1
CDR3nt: TGTGCCAGCAGTTACTCTCAGGTGAACACTGAAGCTTTCTTT
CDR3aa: CASSYSQVNTEAFF

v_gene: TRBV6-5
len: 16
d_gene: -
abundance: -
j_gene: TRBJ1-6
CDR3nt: TGTGCCAGCAGTTACTCCCGGGGGATGGAAGGGTCACCCCTCCACTTT
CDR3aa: CASSYSRGMEGSPLHF

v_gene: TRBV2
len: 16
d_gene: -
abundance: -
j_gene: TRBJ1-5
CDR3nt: TGTGCCAGCAGTGGGGGGCAGAGGATTAGCAATCAGCCCCAGCATTTT
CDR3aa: CASSGGQRISNQPQHF

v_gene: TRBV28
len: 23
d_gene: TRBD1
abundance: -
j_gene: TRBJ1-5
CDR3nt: TGTGCCAGCAGGTTGTCCCCCTACTCACGGCAGGGGGCGGACAAGTTCGGCAATCAGCCCCAGCATTTT
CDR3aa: CASRLSPYSRQGADKFGNQPQHF